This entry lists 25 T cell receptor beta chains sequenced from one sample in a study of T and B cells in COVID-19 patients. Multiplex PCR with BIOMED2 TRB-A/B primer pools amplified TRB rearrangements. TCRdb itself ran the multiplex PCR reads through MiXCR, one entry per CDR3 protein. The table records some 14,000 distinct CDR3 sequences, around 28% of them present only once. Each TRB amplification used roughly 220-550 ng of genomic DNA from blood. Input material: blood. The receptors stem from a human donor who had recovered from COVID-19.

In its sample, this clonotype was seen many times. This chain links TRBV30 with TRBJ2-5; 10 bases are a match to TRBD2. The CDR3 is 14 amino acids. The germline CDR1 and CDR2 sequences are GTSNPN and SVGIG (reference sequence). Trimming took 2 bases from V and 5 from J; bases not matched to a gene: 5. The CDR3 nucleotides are TGTGCCTGGAGTTCCACTAGCGGGACGGAGACCCAGTACTTC. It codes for CAWSSTSGTETQYF.

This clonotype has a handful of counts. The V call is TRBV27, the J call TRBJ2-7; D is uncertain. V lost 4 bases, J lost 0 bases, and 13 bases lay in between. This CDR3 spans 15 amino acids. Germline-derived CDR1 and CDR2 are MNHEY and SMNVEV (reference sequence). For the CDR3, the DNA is TGTGCCAGCAGTTCCTTTAGTGAGAGCTCCTACGAGCAGTACTTC. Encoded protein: CASSSFSESSYEQYF.

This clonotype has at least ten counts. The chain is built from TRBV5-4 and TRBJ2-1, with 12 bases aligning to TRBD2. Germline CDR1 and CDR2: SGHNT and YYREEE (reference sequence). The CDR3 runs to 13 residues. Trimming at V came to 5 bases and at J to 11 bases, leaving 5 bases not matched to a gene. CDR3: CASSSLAGGKQFF. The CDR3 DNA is TGTGCCAGCAGTTCCCTAGCGGGAGGGAAGCAGTTCTTC.

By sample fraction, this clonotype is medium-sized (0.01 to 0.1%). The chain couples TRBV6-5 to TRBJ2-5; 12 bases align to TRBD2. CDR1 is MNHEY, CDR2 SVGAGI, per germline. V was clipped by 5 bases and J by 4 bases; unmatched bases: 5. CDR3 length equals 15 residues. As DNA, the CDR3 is TGTGCCAGCAGTCCTAGCGGGGGGGCTTTAGAGACCCAGTACTTC. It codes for CASSPSGGALETQYF.

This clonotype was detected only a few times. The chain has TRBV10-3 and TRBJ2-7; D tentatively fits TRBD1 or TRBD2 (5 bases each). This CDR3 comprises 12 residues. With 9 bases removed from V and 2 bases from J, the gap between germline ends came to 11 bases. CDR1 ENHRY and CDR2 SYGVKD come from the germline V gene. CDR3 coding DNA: TGTGCCATTAGGGACGGGGCCTACGAGCAGTACTTC. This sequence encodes CAIRDGAYEQYF.

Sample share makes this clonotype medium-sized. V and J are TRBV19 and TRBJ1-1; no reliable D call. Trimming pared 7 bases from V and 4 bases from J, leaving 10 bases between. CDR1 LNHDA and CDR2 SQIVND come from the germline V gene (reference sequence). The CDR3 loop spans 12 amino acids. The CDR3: CASIIGGTEAFF. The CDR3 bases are TGTGCCAGTATTATCGGAGGCACTGAAGCTTTCTTT.

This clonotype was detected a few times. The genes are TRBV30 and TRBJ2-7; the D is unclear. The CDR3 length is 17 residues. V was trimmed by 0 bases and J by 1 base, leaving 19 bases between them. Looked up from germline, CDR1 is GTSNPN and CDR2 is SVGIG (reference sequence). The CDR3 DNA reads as TGTGCCTGGAGTGTGCTGGGGTTGTCTCCCAGATCCTACGAGCAGTACTTC. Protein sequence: CAWSVLGLSPRSYEQYF.

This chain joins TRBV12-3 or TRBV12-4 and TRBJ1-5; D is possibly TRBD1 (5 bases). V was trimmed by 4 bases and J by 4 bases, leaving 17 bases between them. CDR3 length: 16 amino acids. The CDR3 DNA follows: TGTGCCAGCAGTTCCTGGGGGGGAATAGGGAATCAGCCCCAGCATTTT. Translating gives CASSSWGGIGNQPQHF.

The CDR3 loop is CASTVPGQKNEKLFF. The CDR3 DNA sequence: TGTGCCAGCACTGTGCCGGGACAGAAGAATGAAAAACTGTTTTTT. The V and J genes are TRBV6-1 and TRBJ1-4, with TRBD1 matching over 7 bases. The CDR3 spans 15 residues. V shed 7 bases and J 5 bases; nucleotides not matched to a gene: 10. Per the germline V gene, CDR1 is MNHNS and CDR2 is SASEGT.

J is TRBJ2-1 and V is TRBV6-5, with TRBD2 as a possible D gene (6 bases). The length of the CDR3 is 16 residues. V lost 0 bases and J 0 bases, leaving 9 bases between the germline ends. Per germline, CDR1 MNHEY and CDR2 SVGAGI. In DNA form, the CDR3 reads TGTGCCAGCAGTTACTCGGCCGGGAGCTCCTACAATGAGCAGTTCTTC. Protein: CASSYSAGSSYNEQFF.

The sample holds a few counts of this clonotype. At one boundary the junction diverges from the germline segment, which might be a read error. The DNA for the CDR3 is TGTGCCACCAGTGACGGGGGGACCACCGGGGAGTTGTTTTTT. This translates into CATSDGGTTGELFF. The rearrangement joins TRBV27 to TRBJ2-2; 7 bases line up with TRBD2. CDR1 and CDR2 from the germline V gene are MNHEY and SMNVEV (reference sequence). This CDR3 has 14 amino acids.

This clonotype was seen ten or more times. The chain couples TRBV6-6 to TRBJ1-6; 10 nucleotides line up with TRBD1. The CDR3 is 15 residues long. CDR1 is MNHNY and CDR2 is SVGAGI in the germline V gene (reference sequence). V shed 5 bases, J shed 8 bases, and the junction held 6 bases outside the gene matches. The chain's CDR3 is CASSTPGQGHSPLHF. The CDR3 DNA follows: TGTGCCAGCAGTACGCCGGGACAGGGGCATTCACCCCTCCACTTT.

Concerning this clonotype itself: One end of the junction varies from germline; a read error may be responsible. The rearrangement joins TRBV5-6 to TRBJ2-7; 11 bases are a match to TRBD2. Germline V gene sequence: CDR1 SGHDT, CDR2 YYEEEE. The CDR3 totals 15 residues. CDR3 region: CASRGLAGGTYEQYF. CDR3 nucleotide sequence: TGCGCCAGCAGGGGGCTAGCGGGAGGAACCTACGAGCAGTACTTC. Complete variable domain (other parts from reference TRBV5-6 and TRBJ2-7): DAGVTQSPTHLIKTRGQQVTLRCSPKSGHDTVSWYQQALGQGPQFIFQYYEEEERQRGNFPDRFSGHQFPNYSSELNVNALLLGDSALYLCASRGLAGGTYEQYFGPGTRLTVT.

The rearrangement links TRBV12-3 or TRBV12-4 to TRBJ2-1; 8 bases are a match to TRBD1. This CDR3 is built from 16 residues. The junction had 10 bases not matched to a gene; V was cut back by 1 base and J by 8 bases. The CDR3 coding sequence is TGTGCCAGCAGTTTAGTGGGCAGGGGGCCTAAGGATGAGCAGTTCTTC. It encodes CASSLVGRGPKDEQFF.

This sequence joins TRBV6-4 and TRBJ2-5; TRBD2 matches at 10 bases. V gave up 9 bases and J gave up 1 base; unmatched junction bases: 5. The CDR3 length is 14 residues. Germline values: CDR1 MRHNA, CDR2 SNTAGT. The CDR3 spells CARLAGRFQETQYF. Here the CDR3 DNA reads TGTGCCAGACTAGCGGGACGATTCCAAGAGACCCAGTACTTC.

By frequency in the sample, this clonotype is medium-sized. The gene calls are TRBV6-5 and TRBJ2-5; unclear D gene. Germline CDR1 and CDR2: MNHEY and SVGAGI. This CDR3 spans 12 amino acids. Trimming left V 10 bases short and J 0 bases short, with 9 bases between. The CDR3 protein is CAIRSDQETQYF. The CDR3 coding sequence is TGTGCCATCCGATCAGACCAAGAGACCCAGTACTTC.

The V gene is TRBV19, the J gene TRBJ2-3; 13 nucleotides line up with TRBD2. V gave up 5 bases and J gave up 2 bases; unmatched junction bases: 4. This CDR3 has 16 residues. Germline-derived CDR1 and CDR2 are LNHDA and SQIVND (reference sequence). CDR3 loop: CASSETSGGPTDTQYF. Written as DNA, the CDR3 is TGTGCCAGTAGTGAGACTAGCGGGGGGCCCACAGATACGCAGTATTTT.

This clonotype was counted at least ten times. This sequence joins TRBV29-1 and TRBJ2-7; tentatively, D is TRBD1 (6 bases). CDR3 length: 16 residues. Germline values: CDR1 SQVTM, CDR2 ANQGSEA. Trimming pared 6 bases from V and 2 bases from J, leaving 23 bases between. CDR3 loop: CSVLLTPGHPPYEQYF. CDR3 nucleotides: TGCAGCGTACTATTAACCCCGGGACATCCGCCCTACGAGCAGTACTTC.

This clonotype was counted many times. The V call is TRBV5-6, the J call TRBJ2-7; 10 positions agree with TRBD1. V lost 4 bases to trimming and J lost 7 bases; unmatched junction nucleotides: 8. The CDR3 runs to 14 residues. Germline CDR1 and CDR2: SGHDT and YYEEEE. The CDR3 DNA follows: TGTGCCAGCAGCGTAGGACAGGGGGTAGGTGAGCAGTACTTC. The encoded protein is CASSVGQGVGEQYF.

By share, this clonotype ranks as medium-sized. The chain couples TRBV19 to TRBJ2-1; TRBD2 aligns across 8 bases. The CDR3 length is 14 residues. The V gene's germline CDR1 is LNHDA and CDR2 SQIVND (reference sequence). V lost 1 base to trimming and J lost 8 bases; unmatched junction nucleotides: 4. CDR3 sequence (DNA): TGTGCCAGTAGTATAGGAGCGGGAGTTGATGAGCAGTTCTTC. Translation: CASSIGAGVDEQFF.

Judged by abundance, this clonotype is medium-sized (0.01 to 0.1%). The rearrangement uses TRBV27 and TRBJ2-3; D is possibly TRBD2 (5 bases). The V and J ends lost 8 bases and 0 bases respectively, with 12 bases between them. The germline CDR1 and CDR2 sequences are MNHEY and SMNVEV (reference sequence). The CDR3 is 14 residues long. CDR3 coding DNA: TGTGCCAGCCGAATAGCGTATAGCACAGATACGCAGTATTTT. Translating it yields CASRIAYSTDTQYF.

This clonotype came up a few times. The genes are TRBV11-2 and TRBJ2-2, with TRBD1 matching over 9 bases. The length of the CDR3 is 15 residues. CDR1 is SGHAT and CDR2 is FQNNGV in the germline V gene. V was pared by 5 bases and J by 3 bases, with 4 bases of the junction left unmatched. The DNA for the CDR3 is TGTGCCAGCAGCGCCTGGACAGGGGACACCGGGGAGCTGTTTTTT. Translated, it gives CASSAWTGDTGELFF.

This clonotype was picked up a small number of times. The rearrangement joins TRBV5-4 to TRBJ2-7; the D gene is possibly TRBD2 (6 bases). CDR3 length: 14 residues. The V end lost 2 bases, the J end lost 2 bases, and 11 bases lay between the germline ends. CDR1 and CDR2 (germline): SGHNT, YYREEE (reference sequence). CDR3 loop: CASSFAGRTYEQYF. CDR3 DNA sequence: TGTGCCAGCAGCTTCGCGGGACGGACCTACGAGCAGTACTTC.

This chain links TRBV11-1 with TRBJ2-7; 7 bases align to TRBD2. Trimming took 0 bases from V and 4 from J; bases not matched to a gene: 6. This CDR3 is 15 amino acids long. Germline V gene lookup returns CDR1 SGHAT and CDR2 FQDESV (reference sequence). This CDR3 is CASSLAFREDYEQYF. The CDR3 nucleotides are TGTGCCAGCAGCTTAGCCTTCCGGGAGGATTACGAGCAGTACTTC.

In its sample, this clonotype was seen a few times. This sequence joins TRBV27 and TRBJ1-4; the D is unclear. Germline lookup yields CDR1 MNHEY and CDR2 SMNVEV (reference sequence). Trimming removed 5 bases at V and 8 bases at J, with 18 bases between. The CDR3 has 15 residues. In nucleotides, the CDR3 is TGTGCCAGCAGTACTAGACCGCCCGAACGGGAAAAACTGTTTTTT. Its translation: CASSTRPPEREKLFF. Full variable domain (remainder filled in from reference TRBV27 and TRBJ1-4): EAQVTQNPRYLITVTGKKLTVTCSQNMNHEYMSWYRQDPGLGLRQIYYSMNVEVTDKGDVPEGYKVSRKEKRNFPLILESPSPNQTSLYFCASSTRPPEREKLFFGSGTQLSVL.